The 24 T cell receptor beta chains below were found in one sample sequenced in a study of early T cells in non-severe SARS-CoV-2 infection. TCRdb re-called the 5' RACE reads through MiXCR, storing one row per CDR3 protein. Of 65,000 to 85,000 distinct CDR3 sequences listed, 9% to 10% were seen once; the top ten hold around a sixth. This specimen was whole blood, taken at baseline. Receptors were obtained from an adult who was a healthcare worker with PCR-confirmed SARS-CoV-2 infection or an uninfected control (not recorded which).

This clonotype was detected a few times. The rearrangement uses TRBV11-2 and TRBJ2-7; D unresolved. With 2 bases removed from V and 6 bases from J, the gap between germline ends came to 14 bases. CDR3 size: 14 residues. Germline assignment: CDR1 SGHAT and CDR2 FQNNGV. The CDR3 region has the DNA TGTGCCAGCAGCTTAATGGTGACAAAGGGCGAGCAGTACTTC. It is translated as CASSLMVTKGEQYF.

At least ten counts were recorded for this clonotype. The rearrangement links TRBV25-1 to TRBJ2-7, with D uncertain. This CDR3 comprises 15 residues. Trimming pared 3 bases from V and 0 bases from J, leaving 12 bases between. The germline CDR1 and CDR2 sequences are MGHDK and SYGVNS. The CDR3 sequence: CASSDFGFPSYEQYF. CDR3 bases: TGTGCCAGCAGTGATTTCGGGTTCCCCTCCTACGAGCAGTACTTC.

This clonotype has a count of ten or more. The chain carries TRBV7-2 and TRBJ2-2; tentatively, D is TRBD2 (6 bases). V gave up 10 bases and J gave up 4 bases, with 10 bases separating them. The V gene's germline CDR1 is SGHTA and CDR2 FQGNSA. This CDR3 is built from 12 residues. The CDR3 region is CATGTRTGELFF. CDR3 sequence (DNA): TGTGCCACGGGGACTCGCACCGGGGAGCTGTTTTTT. Using reference TRBV7-2 and TRBJ2-2 for the parts outside the CDR3, the full variable domain is GAGVSQSPSNKVTEKGKDVELRCDPISGHTALYWYRQSLGQGLEFLIYFQGNSAPDKSGLPSDRFSAERTGGSVSTLTIQRTQQEDSAVYLCATGTRTGELFFGEGSRLTVL.

This clonotype came up a few times. This rearrangement joins TRBV4-2 to TRBJ1-2; the D is unclear. V lost 2 bases to trimming and J lost 8 bases, with 18 bases between them. The CDR3 loop spans 15 amino acids. Germline CDR1 reads LGHNA; CDR2 reads YNFKEQ. The CDR3, as DNA: TGTGCCAGCAGCCAACAGGCAGCCGAGATGGGGGGCTACACCTTC. It translates to CASSQQAAEMGGYTF.

This sequence joins TRBV24-1 and TRBJ2-7, with 8 bases identical to TRBD1. This CDR3 region has 15 residues. J was trimmed by 1 base and V by 4 bases; bases with no gene match: 5. From germline, CDR1 is KGHDR and CDR2 SFDVKD. The CDR3 sequence is CATSDPGTGSYEQYF. CDR3 nucleotide sequence: TGTGCCACCAGTGACCCCGGGACAGGTTCCTACGAGCAGTACTTC.

The chain recombines TRBV6-2 or TRBV6-3 with TRBJ2-3; D gene unclear. This CDR3 is built from 12 residues. V was shortened by 8 bases and J by 2 bases, with 8 bases between the two germline ends. From germline, CDR1 is MNHEY and CDR2 SVGEGT. This CDR3 is CASGDPTDTQYF. CDR3 nucleotide sequence: TGTGCCAGCGGGGATCCCACAGATACGCAGTATTTT.

This clonotype was recorded a few times. The rearrangement joins TRBV28 to TRBJ2-5; 8 bases match TRBD2. The CDR3 consists of 14 residues. Germline CDR1 and CDR2: MDHEN and SYDVKM. V was pared by 5 bases and J by 3 bases, with 5 bases of the junction left unmatched. Here the CDR3 reads CASSPGLGEETQYF. The CDR3 nucleotides read TGTGCCAGCAGTCCGGGACTAGGTGAAGAGACCCAGTACTTC.

The chain carries TRBV7-8 and TRBJ2-7; 10 bases agree with TRBD2. Germline assignment: CDR1 SGHVS and CDR2 FQNEAQ. Trimming cost V 1 base and J 3 bases; bases outside gene matches: 3. The CDR3 covers 15 residues. The CDR3 loop is CASSLGGLANYEQYF. The CDR3 bases are TGTGCCAGCAGCTTAGGGGGACTAGCGAACTACGAGCAGTACTTC.

DNA of the CDR3: TGTGCCAGTACTCCGGGACCAAACACAGATACGCAGTATTTT. Protein product: CASTPGPNTDTQYF. The chain is built from TRBV19 and TRBJ2-3, with D perhaps matching TRBD1 or TRBD2 (5 bases each). Germline V gene lookup returns CDR1 LNHDA and CDR2 SQIVND (reference sequence). V was trimmed by 7 bases and J by 2 bases, leaving 13 bases between them. The CDR3 has 14 amino acids.

J is TRBJ1-5 and V is TRBV18; no definite D call. This CDR3 contains 15 residues. V gave up 2 bases and J gave up 0 bases, with 8 bases separating them. Per germline, CDR1 KGHSH and CDR2 LQKENI. The CDR3 loop is CASSPWGYSNQPQHF. DNA of the CDR3: TGTGCCAGCTCACCATGGGGTTATAGCAATCAGCCCCAGCATTTT.

This clonotype was counted between two and nine times. V and J are TRBV12-3 or TRBV12-4 and TRBJ2-7, with D maybe TRBD1 (5 bases). The CDR3 consists of 13 residues. Trimming removed 8 bases at V and 2 bases at J, with 13 bases between. CDR3 bases: TGTGCCAGCTGCGAGACAGAGGCCTACGAGCAGTACTTC. Its translation is CASCETEAYEQYF.

Ten or more counts support this clonotype. The chain is built from TRBV7-2 and TRBJ2-7, with D possibly being TRBD1 or TRBD2 (6 bases each). The CDR3 is 17 amino acids. Germline V gene data show CDR1 as SGHTA and CDR2 as FQGNSA. V lost 2 bases to trimming and J lost 0 bases, with 17 bases between them. The CDR3 nucleotides read TGTGCCAGCAGCTTAATTGGGGGCGGGATTAACTCCTACGAGCAGTACTTC. Amino acids: CASSLIGGGINSYEQYF.

This clonotype showed up many times. The chain combines TRBV29-1 with TRBJ2-4; D is ambiguous. Germline V gene sequence: CDR1 SQVTM, CDR2 ANQGSEA. Deletions cut 6 bases from V and 7 bases from J, with 7 bases between. The CDR3 runs 10 residues. CDR3 loop: CSVADNIQYF. The CDR3 nucleotides read TGCAGCGTCGCCGATAACATTCAGTACTTC.

The chain recombines TRBV24-1 with TRBJ2-3; 8 nucleotides match TRBD2. The CDR3 is 15 residues long. CDR1 and CDR2 from the germline V gene are KGHDR and SFDVKD. Losses at the gene ends were 7 bases for V and 3 bases for J; bases not matched to a gene: 8. The CDR3 nucleotides are TGTGCCACCAGGGACGCGACTAGCGCAACAGATACGCAGTATTTT. Amino acid sequence: CATRDATSATDTQYF.

The V and J genes are TRBV7-9 and TRBJ1-1; 7 bases agree with TRBD1. In germline, CDR1 is SEHNR, CDR2 FQNEAQ (reference sequence). The CDR3 extends over 15 amino acids. Trimming removed 8 bases from V and 4 bases from J; junction bases left unmatched: 13. This chain's CDR3 is CASREGQSLSTEAFF. The CDR3 DNA sequence: TGTGCCAGCCGGGAGGGACAGAGCTTGAGCACTGAAGCTTTCTTT.

This CDR3 is CSVTGTYQETQYF. As DNA, the CDR3 is TGCAGCGTAACCGGGACCTACCAAGAGACCCAGTACTTC. The chain employs TRBV29-1 and TRBJ2-5; D assignment may be TRBD1 or TRBD2 (5 bases each). Trimming took off 6 bases at V and 0 bases at J, with 11 bases between the two ends. Per the germline V gene, CDR1 is SQVTM and CDR2 is ANQGSEA. This CDR3 is 13 amino acids long.

This rearrangement joins TRBV12-3 or TRBV12-4 to TRBJ1-5; D unresolved. The CDR3 covers 12 residues. Trimming pared 6 bases from V and 6 bases from J, leaving 9 bases between. The CDR3 DNA follows: TGTGCCAGCAGCCGTTTCCGTCAGCCCCAGCATTTT. The encoded protein is CASSRFRQPQHF.

The table lists this clonotype with many counts. The chain uses TRBV6-5 and TRBJ1-2; 9 nucleotides line up with TRBD1. J gave up 4 bases and V 6 bases, and 9 bases lay outside the gene matches. Germline V gives CDR1 MNHEY, CDR2 SVGAGI. The CDR3 loop spans 15 amino acids. CDR3 region: CASSPWTGEFYGYTF. The CDR3 DNA follows: TGTGCCAGCAGCCCTTGGACAGGGGAGTTCTATGGCTACACCTTC.

The rearrangement uses TRBV7-8 and TRBJ1-2, with a weak D call TRBD1 (5 bases). Trimming removed 4 bases from V and 0 bases from J, with 18 bases in between. CDR3 size: 17 residues. Germline V gene data show CDR1 as SGHVS and CDR2 as FQNEAQ. This CDR3 is CASSSQARVITNYGYTF. The CDR3 DNA follows: TGTGCCAGCAGCTCTCAGGCCAGGGTTATAACTAACTATGGCTACACCTTC.

The V and J genes are TRBV30 and TRBJ2-3; D not resolved. This CDR3 is 14 amino acids long. Looked up from germline, CDR1 is GTSNPN and CDR2 is SVGIG (reference sequence). Trimming took 3 bases from V and 0 from J, leaving 10 bases between them. CDR3 amino acids: CAWSHGSSTDTQYF. CDR3 nucleotide sequence: TGTGCCTGGAGCCACGGGTCCAGCACAGATACGCAGTATTTT.

This clonotype came up many times. V usage is TRBV20-1 and J usage is TRBJ2-7; 7 positions agree with TRBD2. Per the germline V gene, CDR1 is DFQATT and CDR2 is SNEGSKA (reference sequence). The CDR3 loop spans 13 amino acids. J was trimmed by 6 bases and V by 3 bases; bases with no gene match: 8. The CDR3 sequence is CSASPAVAGEQYF. Here the CDR3 DNA reads TGCAGTGCTAGTCCCGCGGTAGCGGGCGAGCAGTACTTC.

There are a few counts of this clonotype. V usage is TRBV10-3 and J usage is TRBJ2-5; 8 bases match TRBD2. V was clipped by 5 bases and J by 1 base; unmatched bases: 6. There are 15 residues in the CDR3. CDR1 ENHRY and CDR2 SYGVKD come from the germline V gene. Here the CDR3 reads CAISLGLEVQETQYF. In DNA form, the CDR3 reads TGTGCCATCAGTCTGGGACTAGAGGTCCAAGAGACCCAGTACTTC.

This clonotype was observed many times. J is TRBJ2-3 and V is TRBV12-3 or TRBV12-4; TRBD1 matches at 9 bases. Losses at the gene ends were 5 bases for V and 0 bases for J; bases not matched to a gene: 9. CDR3 length: 17 amino acids. CDR3 residues: CASSKTGGGYSTDTQYF. CDR3 nucleotide sequence: TGTGCCAGCAGTAAGACAGGGGGAGGTTATAGCACAGATACGCAGTATTTT.

The V call is TRBV29-1, the J call TRBJ2-7; TRBD1 agrees at 11 bases. Germline V CDR1 and CDR2: SQVTM, ANQGSEA. The V gene end was trimmed by 3 bases and the J gene end by 5 bases; junction bases not matched to a gene: 3. The length of the CDR3 is 13 residues. In DNA form, the CDR3 reads TGCAGCGTTGAGGGACAGGGGGGCGACGAGCAGTACTTC. It yields the protein CSVEGQGGDEQYF.